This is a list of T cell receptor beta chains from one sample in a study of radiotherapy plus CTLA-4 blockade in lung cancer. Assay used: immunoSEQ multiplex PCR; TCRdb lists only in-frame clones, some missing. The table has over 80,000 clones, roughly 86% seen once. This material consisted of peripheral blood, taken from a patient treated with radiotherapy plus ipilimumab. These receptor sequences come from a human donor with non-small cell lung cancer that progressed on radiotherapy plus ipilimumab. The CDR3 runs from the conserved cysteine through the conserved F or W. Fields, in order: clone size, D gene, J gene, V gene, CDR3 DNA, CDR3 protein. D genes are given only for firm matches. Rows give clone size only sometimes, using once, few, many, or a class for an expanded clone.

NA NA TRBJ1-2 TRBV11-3 TGTGCCAGCAGCCCCGTCCGGGACGTACATGGCTACACCTTC CASSPVRDVHGYTF
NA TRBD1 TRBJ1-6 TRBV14 TGTGCCAGCAGCGGACAGGGGGCGGGTTCACCCCTCCACTTT CASSGQGAGSPLHF
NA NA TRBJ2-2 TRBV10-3 TGTGCCATCAGTCCACACTCGGGGAACACCGGGGAGCTGTTTTTT CAISPHSGNTGELFF
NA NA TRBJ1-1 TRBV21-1 TGTGCCAGCAGCAAGCGCCCGGGACGGCTAATGAAAGCTTTCTTT CASSKRPGRLMKAFF
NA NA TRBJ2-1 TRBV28 TGTGCCAGCAGTTTTATGGAGGGGCAGTTCTTC CASSFMEGQFF
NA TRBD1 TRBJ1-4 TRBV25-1 TGTGCCAGCAGTGAATCGGGACAGGGAAATGAAAAACTGTTTTTT CASSESGQGNEKLFF
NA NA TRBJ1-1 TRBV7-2 TGTGCCAGCAGCTTAGCGCCAGGGCGGAACACTGAAGCTTTCTTT CASSLAPGRNTEAFF
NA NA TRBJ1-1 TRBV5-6 TGTGCCAGCAGCTTGAGGCAGGGATATATGATGAACACTGAAGCTTTCTTT CASSLRQGYMMNTEAFF
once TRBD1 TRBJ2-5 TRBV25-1 TGTGCCAGCAGTGATCCGGGACAGGGCCAAGAGACCCAGTACTTC CASSDPGQGQETQYF
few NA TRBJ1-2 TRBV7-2 TGTGCCAGCAGCTTAACCGGTGGCTACACCTTC CASSLTGGYTF
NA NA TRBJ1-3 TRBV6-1 TGTGCCAGCAGTACACGAGCTCCTGGAAACACCATATATTTT CASSTRAPGNTIYF
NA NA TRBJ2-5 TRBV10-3 TGTGCCATCAGTGATTTTCGGGGGTCCCAGTACTTC CAISDFRGSQYF
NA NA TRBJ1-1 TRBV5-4 TGTGCCAGCAGCTTGGCCTTAACCCAGGCGAACACTGAAGCTTTCTTT CASSLALTQANTEAFF